These T cell receptor beta chains were read from a single sample in a study of regulatory T cells in long-lasting Graves disease. One entry per CDR3 protein, called by TCRdb with MiXCR from the multiplex PCR reads. The table includes more than 350,000 distinct CDR3 sequences, roughly 21% detected once. Material: peripheral blood mononuclear cells (PBMCs), obtained when the disease was refractory, from a patient treated with antithyroid drugs. These receptors originate from a female donor with Graves disease. Both conserved end residues are part of each CDR3. The D gene is left open where the match is weak. Where a row states a size, it is once, few, many or the class of an expanded clone; other rows omit it.

v_call	cdr3_length	j_call	clone_size	d_call	cdr3_aa	cdr3_nt
TRBV12-3/TRBV12-4	15	TRBJ2-7	many	-	CASTLGGPDSYEQYF	TGTGCCAGCACCTTAGGGGGGCCCGACTCCTACGAGCAGTACTTC
TRBV20-1	18	TRBJ2-7	-	-	CSARDQHRRVWPPYEQYF	TGCAGTGCTAGAGATCAACATCGACGGGTCTGGCCTCCCTACGAGCAGTACTTC
TRBV27	13	TRBJ2-3	-	-	CASSQNGPNTQYF	TGTGCCAGCAGTCAAAACGGGCCGAATACGCAGTATTTT
TRBV14	12	TRBJ2-7	many	TRBD1	CASSKTGVEQYF	TGTGCCAGCAGCAAAACAGGGGTCGAGCAGTACTTC
TRBV6-1	14	TRBJ1-4	-	-	CATGTGVANEKLFF	TGTGCCACCGGGACTGGGGTAGCTAATGAAAAACTGTTTTTT
TRBV11-1	13	TRBJ1-1	few	-	CASGEGGNTEAFF	TGTGCCAGCGGAGAGGGGGGGAACACTGAAGCTTTCTTT
TRBV4-1	14	TRBJ1-4	-	TRBD1	CASSQQGAREKLFF	TGCGCCAGCAGCCAACAGGGGGCTCGGGAAAAACTGTTTTTT
TRBV30	15	TRBJ1-2	many	TRBD1	CAWNAGQEANYGYTF	TGTGCCTGGAACGCCGGACAGGAAGCTAACTATGGCTACACCTTC
TRBV7-9	14	TRBJ1-1	-	-	CASSLEGTNTEAFF	TGTGCCAGCAGCTTAGAAGGAACGAACACTGAAGCTTTCTTT
TRBV11-2	14	TRBJ2-1	-	-	CASSARDNYNEQFF	TGTGCCAGCAGCGCCCGGGACAACTACAATGAGCAGTTCTTC
TRBV19	14	TRBJ1-4	few	-	CASSITATNEKLFF	TGTGCCAGTAGCATCACCGCGACTAATGAAAAACTGTTTTTT
TRBV18	16	TRBJ2-2	-	-	CASSPPRGYGTGELFF	TGTGCCAGCTCACCACCCCGCGGGTACGGCACCGGGGAGCTGTTTTTT
TRBV20-1	15	TRBJ2-7	-	-	CSARGFGGGFYGQYF	TGCAGTGCTAGGGGCTTCGGTGGGGGTTTCTACGGGCAGTACTTC
TRBV5-6	13	TRBJ2-7	many	TRBD1	CASSPTGSGEQYF	TGTGCCAGCTCACCGACAGGGTCGGGCGAGCAGTACTTC
TRBV3-1	15	TRBJ2-1	-	-	CASSPGGRMSNEQFF	TGTGCCAGCAGCCCTGGAGGGAGGATGTCGAATGAGCAGTTCTTC
TRBV2	14	TRBJ2-5	many	TRBD1	CASRWDRLKETQYF	TGTGCCAGCAGGTGGGACAGGCTTAAAGAGACCCAGTACTTC
TRBV20-1	15	TRBJ2-5	-	TRBD2	CSASPGLAGEETQYF	TGCAGTGCTAGCCCCGGACTAGCGGGAGAGGAGACCCAGTACTTC
TRBV28	15	TRBJ1-2	many	-	CASSLGWQTSYGYTF	TGTGCCAGCAGTTTAGGGTGGCAAACAAGCTATGGCTACACCTTC
TRBV28	13	TRBJ1-2	many	-	CASSFLQYYGYTF	TGTGCCAGCAGTTTTTTACAGTACTATGGCTACACCTTC
TRBV20-1	13	TRBJ1-1	many	-	CSAFKQGHTEAFF	TGCAGTGCATTCAAACAGGGACACACTGAAGCTTTCTTT
TRBV2	12	TRBJ1-2	many	-	CASKIGRWGYTF	TGTGCCAGTAAAATCGGGCGGTGGGGCTACACCTTC
TRBV20-1	11	TRBJ1-1	many	-	CSLPLPRGGFF	TGCAGTCTCCCCTTGCCAAGAGGGGGTTTCTTT
TRBV28	14	TRBJ1-2	many	-	CASSTPKGLDGYTF	TGTGCCAGCAGTACCCCAAAGGGGTTAGATGGCTACACCTTC
TRBV3-1	14	TRBJ1-6	-	-	CASSRRGENSPLHF	TGTGCCAGCAGCCGCCGGGGCGAGAATTCACCCCTCCACTTT
TRBV10-1	14	TRBJ1-1	once	TRBD1	CASREGQANTEAFF	TGCGCCAGCCGTGAAGGACAGGCGAACACTGAAGCTTTCTTT
TRBV4-1	16	TRBJ2-2	-	TRBD1	CASSQDRDRVGGELFF	TGCGCCAGCAGCCAAGATCGGGACAGGGTAGGCGGGGAGCTGTTTTTT
TRBV27	12	TRBJ2-3	-	-	CASREFTDTQYF	TGTGCCAGCAGGGAATTCACAGATACGCAGTATTTT
TRBV2	16	TRBJ2-2	many	TRBD1	CASQTLTGPNTGELFF	TGTGCCAGCCAGACGCTGACAGGGCCGAACACCGGGGAGCTGTTTTTT
TRBV18	14	TRBJ2-7	-	TRBD2	CASSAGLVSYEQYF	TGTGCCAGCTCAGCCGGACTAGTTTCCTACGAGCAGTACTTC
TRBV5-1	15	TRBJ2-4	-	TRBD1	CASTDRGLAKNIQYF	TGCGCCAGCACGGACAGGGGACTAGCCAAAAACATTCAGTACTTC
TRBV15	12	TRBJ2-7	few	-	CATSRDRGEQYF	TGTGCCACCAGCAGAGACCGGGGAGAGCAGTACTTC
TRBV7-9	16	TRBJ2-2	-	-	CASPAGATKNTGELFF	TGTGCCAGCCCGGCCGGGGCAACCAAGAACACCGGGGAGCTGTTTTTT
TRBV2	14	TRBJ2-1	few	TRBD2	CASSESTSANEQFF	TGTGCCAGCAGTGAGTCCACTAGCGCCAATGAGCAGTTCTTC
TRBV30	15	TRBJ2-7	once	TRBD1	CAWSVSGTGSYEQYF	TGTGCCTGGAGTGTATCCGGGACAGGGTCCTACGAGCAGTACTTC
TRBV2	16	TRBJ2-1	-	-	CASSVEGTGAYNEQFF	TGTGCCAGCTCCGTCGAAGGGACCGGCGCCTACAATGAGCAGTTCTTC
TRBV7-2	15	TRBJ1-6	few	TRBD1	CASSLPGGAVSPLHF	TGTGCCAGCAGCTTACCAGGGGGCGCCGTTTCACCCCTCCACTTT
TRBV27	17	TRBJ1-3	few	-	CASSLFGPGISGNTIYF	TGTGCCAGCAGTTTATTCGGGCCGGGAATCTCTGGAAACACCATATATTTT
TRBV15	15	TRBJ2-7	many	-	CATSDRGQGASEQYF	TGTGCCACCAGCGATCGGGGCCAGGGTGCCTCCGAGCAGTACTTC
TRBV5-6	15	TRBJ2-7	-	TRBD1	CASSWDRGFSYEQYF	TGTGCCAGCAGCTGGGACAGGGGGTTTTCCTACGAGCAGTACTTC
TRBV30	14	TRBJ2-7	few	-	CAWSGQPGENEQYF	TGTGCCTGGAGTGGCCAGCCGGGGGAAAACGAGCAGTACTTC
TRBV7-6	15	TRBJ2-2	many	TRBD1	CASSFGTENTGELFF	TGTGCCAGCAGCTTTGGGACAGAGAACACCGGGGAGCTGTTTTTT
TRBV4-2	16	TRBJ1-6	-	-	CASSQEKVGGNSPLHF	TGTGCCAGCAGCCAAGAGAAGGTAGGAGGGAATTCACCCCTCCACTTT
TRBV7-8	15	TRBJ2-6	many	-	CASSLTTAGANVLTF	TGTGCCAGCAGCTTGACGACAGCCGGGGCCAACGTCCTGACTTTC
TRBV6-1	16	TRBJ1-1	few	-	CASLQASHRLNTEAFF	TGTGCCAGCCTCCAAGCCTCCCACCGCCTGAACACTGAAGCTTTCTTT
TRBV10-2	16	TRBJ2-5	-	TRBD2	CASSDVIAGIQETQYF	TGCGCCAGCAGTGACGTTATAGCGGGGATACAAGAGACCCAGTACTTC
TRBV27	15	TRBJ2-5	many	-	CASSLYVNGQETQYF	TGTGCCAGCAGTTTATATGTAAACGGACAAGAGACCCAGTACTTC
TRBV28	16	TRBJ2-7	many	-	CASSFRPSTGTYEQYF	TGTGCCAGCAGTTTCAGACCCTCGACGGGAACCTACGAGCAGTACTTC
TRBV3-1	17	TRBJ2-5	-	TRBD2	CASSQPTGLAGVETQYF	TGTGCCAGCAGCCAACCTACCGGACTAGCGGGAGTAGAGACCCAGTACTTC
TRBV3-1	17	TRBJ2-2	-	-	CASSQDRGAAPTGELFF	TGTGCCAGCAGCCAAGATAGGGGGGCGGCACCCACCGGGGAGCTGTTTTTT
TRBV20-1	12	TRBJ2-1	-	-	CSARPLVNEQFF	TGCAGTGCTAGACCACTAGTCAATGAGCAGTTCTTC
TRBV29-1	11	TRBJ2-2	many	-	CSVAVTGELFF	TGCAGCGTTGCGGTGACCGGGGAGCTGTTTTTT
TRBV14	12	TRBJ1-1	-	-	CASNSEGVEAFF	TGTGCCAGCAATTCGGAGGGGGTTGAAGCTTTCTTT
TRBV28	16	TRBJ2-7	many	TRBD1	CASSFLGTGGWNEQYF	TGTGCCAGCAGTTTTCTTGGGACAGGGGGTTGGAACGAGCAGTACTTC
TRBV20-1	12	TRBJ1-2	many	-	CSARELNYGYTF	TGCAGTGCTAGAGAGCTTAACTATGGCTACACCTTC
TRBV15	15	TRBJ2-7	-	TRBD2	CATSTGTSGTVEQYF	TGTGCCACCAGCACGGGGACTAGCGGGACGGTCGAGCAGTACTTC
TRBV12-3/TRBV12-4	15	TRBJ1-5	many	-	CASSFSQGSNQPQHF	TGTGCCAGCAGTTTTTCGCAGGGAAGCAATCAGCCCCAGCATTTT
TRBV27	15	TRBJ2-1	-	-	CASSGEEGASDEQFF	TGTGCCAGCAGTGGGGAGGAGGGGGCGAGCGATGAGCAGTTCTTC